Here is one T cell receptor beta chain with its context. Its antigen remains unknown. This sample was taken from a study of shared clonotypes between healthy human individuals. The assay was immunoSEQ multiplex PCR, and TCRdb's table has in-frame clones only and misses some. The sample has roughly 700,000 clones; less than 95% are singletons. Regarding the study as a whole: Estimated richness was generally greater in naive than memory subsets. Sequencing depth was expected to affect clonotype sharing among donors. Clonotypes shared by all four donors outscored non-shared clonotypes in generation probability. Naive CD4 clonotype sharing across a few donors was approximately 5%.

This clonotype was obtained from a man between 18 and 35 years old in good health. Some clones in this sample may be carry-over from other donors' samples. The source material was memory CD8+ T cells from PBMCs. Specified subset: CD45RO+ cells pooled with CCR7-negative TemRA cells.

The DNA of the CDR3 is TGTGCCAGCAGCCCACGAACAGGGAACACTGAAGCTTTCTTT. Translated: CASSPRTGNTEAFF. This sequence joins TRBV7-9 and TRBJ1-1; TRBD1 might be the D (5 bases). The germline CDR1 and CDR2 sequences are SEHNR and FQNEAQ (reference sequence). V lost 5 bases and J lost 1, with 11 bases in between. The CDR3 runs to 14 residues.